The 10 T cell receptor beta chains given below trace back to one sample, sequenced in a study of T cell repertoires in cytomegalovirus infection. These TCRs are of unknown antigen specificity. TCRdb analysed the reads with MiXCR anew, one entry per CDR3 protein. The sample lists 95,000 to 150,000 distinct CDR3 sequences, around 30% occurring once. The sample was CD8+ T cells from cultured PBMCs, taken from culture after CMV antigen stimulation. These receptors all stem from a human donor in good health (CMV status not recorded). Some clones in this sample may be carry-over from other donors' samples.

This clonotype was counted many times. The rearrangement uses TRBV28 and TRBJ1-5, with 10 bases lining up with TRBD1. This CDR3 comprises 19 residues. V lost 1 base, J lost 2 bases, and 11 bases stayed unmatched. CDR1 MDHEN and CDR2 SYDVKM come from the germline V gene. The CDR3 region is CASSLLSLRQGARNQPQHF. The CDR3 nucleotides are TGTGCCAGCAGTTTATTATCCCTTCGACAGGGGGCCCGCAATCAGCCCCAGCATTTT.

A word on this clonotype: At one of its ends the junction is not consistent with the germline gene, which may arise from a read error. The gene calls are TRBV4-1 and TRBJ1-4; D may be TRBD1 (5 bases). Germline V gene lookup returns CDR1 MGHRA and CDR2 YSYEKL. CDR3 length: 15 residues. The CDR3 nucleotides read TGCGCCAGCAGCGAAGAGTCCCCCGGGGGTGAAAAACTGTTTTTT. Residues: CASSEESPGGEKLFF.

This clonotype was found a few times. V is TRBV29-1 and J is TRBJ2-3; D is perhaps TRBD2 (5 bases). V lost 6 bases, J lost 7 bases, and 11 bases lay in between. The CDR3 is 11 residues long. Germline CDR1 reads SQVTM; CDR2 reads ANQGSEA. The CDR3, as DNA: TGCAGCGTGCAGTCCGGGAATACGCAGTATTTT. Protein: CSVQSGNTQYF.

This CDR3 reads CAGQGEASTDTQYF. For the CDR3, the DNA is TGTGCCGGACAGGGAGAAGCTAGCACAGATACGCAGTATTTT. V and J are TRBV7-8 and TRBJ2-3; 8 bases match TRBD1. There are 14 residues in the CDR3. CDR1 is SGHVS, CDR2 FQNEAQ, per germline. V gave up 11 bases and J gave up 0 bases; unmatched junction bases: 7. Using reference TRBV7-8 and TRBJ2-3 for the parts outside the CDR3, the full variable domain is GAGVSQSPRYKVAKRGQDVALRCDPISGHVSLFWYQQALGQGPEFLTYFQNEAQLDKSGLPSDRFFAERPEGSVSTLKIQRTQQEDSAVYLCAGQGEASTDTQYFGPGTRLTVL.

The V and J genes are TRBV19 and TRBJ2-3; D gene ambiguous. The germline V and J ends were trimmed by 4 bases and 0 bases, with 5 bases remaining between them. Germline CDR1 reads LNHDA; CDR2 reads SQIVND (reference sequence). The CDR3 length is 13 residues. CDR3 in DNA: TGTGCCAGTAGTACCTCTAGCACAGATACGCAGTATTTT. This gives the protein CASSTSSTDTQYF.

The rearrangement joins TRBV12-3 or TRBV12-4 to TRBJ2-1; no firm D call. This CDR3 is 14 amino acids long. Trimming removed 7 bases from V and 8 bases from J, with 18 bases in between. The CDR3 coding sequence is TGTGCCAGCACATTCTCTGGTCCCGGCGATGAGCAGTTCTTC. Translation: CASTFSGPGDEQFF.

The chain is built from TRBV5-3 and TRBJ2-7; tentatively, D is TRBD1 or TRBD2 (5 bases each). TRBV5-3 has ORF status, its function being uncertain. Trimming pared 8 bases from V and 4 bases from J, leaving 25 bases between. The length of the CDR3 is 16 residues. CDR3 coding DNA: TGTGCCAGCAGCCCCCGAGGGGAAAGGGCGAATTACGAGCAGTACTTC. Its protein is CASSPRGERANYEQYF.

The chain couples TRBV12-3 or TRBV12-4 to TRBJ1-5; D gene uncertain. CDR3 length: 12 residues. V was clipped by 2 bases and J by 8 bases, with 7 bases between them. CDR3 loop: CASSLFTEPQHF. CDR3 nucleotide sequence: TGTGCCAGCAGTTTATTTACTGAGCCCCAGCATTTT.

With respect to this clonotype: A much larger clone differs from this one at a single base, so this may be a read error. The rearrangement joins TRBV7-2 to TRBJ2-2; 10 nucleotides agree with TRBD2. CDR3 length: 15 amino acids. Germline loops: CDR1 SGHTA, CDR2 FQGNSA. CDR3 in DNA: TGTGTCAGCAGCTTCGCTAGCGGGGGTGCCGGGGAGCTGTTTTTT. Its translation: CVSSFASGGAGELFF.

This clonotype was seen at least ten times. The chain combines TRBV7-2 with TRBJ1-1; D remains ambiguous. Germline assignment: CDR1 SGHTA and CDR2 FQGNSA. Trimming left V 3 bases short and J 8 bases short, with 13 bases between. The CDR3 contains 13 residues. DNA of the CDR3: TGTGCCAGCAGCTTCTCCCTAGGTCAAGAAGCTTTCTTT. Amino acid sequence: CASSFSLGQEAFF.